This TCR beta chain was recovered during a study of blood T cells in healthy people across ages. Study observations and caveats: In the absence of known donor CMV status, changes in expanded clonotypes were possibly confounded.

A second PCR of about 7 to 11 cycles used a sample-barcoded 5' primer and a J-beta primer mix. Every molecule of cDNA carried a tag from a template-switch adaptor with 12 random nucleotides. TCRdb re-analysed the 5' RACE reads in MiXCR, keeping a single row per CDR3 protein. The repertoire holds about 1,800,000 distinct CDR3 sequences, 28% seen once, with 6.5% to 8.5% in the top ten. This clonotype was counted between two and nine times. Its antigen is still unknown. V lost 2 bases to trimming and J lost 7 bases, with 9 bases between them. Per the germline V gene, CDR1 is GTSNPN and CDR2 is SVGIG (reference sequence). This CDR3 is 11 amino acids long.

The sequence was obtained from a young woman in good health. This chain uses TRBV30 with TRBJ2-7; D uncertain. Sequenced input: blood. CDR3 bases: TGTGCCTGGAGTTTACCAAGTGAGCAGTACTTC. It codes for CAWSLPSEQYF. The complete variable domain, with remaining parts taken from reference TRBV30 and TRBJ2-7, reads SQTIHQWPATLVQPVGSPLSLECTVEGTSNPNLYWYRQAAGRGLQLLFYSVGIGQISSEVPQNLSASRPQDRQFILSSKKLLLSDSGFYLCAWSLPSEQYFGPGTRLTVT.